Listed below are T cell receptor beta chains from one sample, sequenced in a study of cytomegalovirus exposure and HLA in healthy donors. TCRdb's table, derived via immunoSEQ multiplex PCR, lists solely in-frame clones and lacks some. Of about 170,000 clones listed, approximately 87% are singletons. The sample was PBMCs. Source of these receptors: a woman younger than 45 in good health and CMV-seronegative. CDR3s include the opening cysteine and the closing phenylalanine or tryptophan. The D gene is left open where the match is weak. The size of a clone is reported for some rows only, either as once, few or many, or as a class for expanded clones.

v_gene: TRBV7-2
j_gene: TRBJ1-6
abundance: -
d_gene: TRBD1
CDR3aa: CASSSRQGGGSPLHF
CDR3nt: TGTGCCAGCAGCTCAAGACAGGGAGGAGGTTCACCCCTCCACTTT

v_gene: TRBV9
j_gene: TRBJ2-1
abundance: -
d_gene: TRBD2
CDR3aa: CASSVVAGGYDEQFF
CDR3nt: TGTGCCAGCAGCGTAGTGGCGGGGGGCTACGATGAGCAGTTCTTC

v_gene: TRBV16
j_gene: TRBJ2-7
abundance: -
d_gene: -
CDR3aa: CASSQSLTLPGYEQYF
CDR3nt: TGTGCCAGCAGCCAATCTTTGACACTCCCCGGCTACGAGCAGTACTTC

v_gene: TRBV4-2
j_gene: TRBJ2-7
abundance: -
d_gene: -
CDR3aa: CASSQDYESPEQYF
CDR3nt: TGTGCCAGCAGCCAAGATTATGAGTCCCCCGAGCAGTACTTC

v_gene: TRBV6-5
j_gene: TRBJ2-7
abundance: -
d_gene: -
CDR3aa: CASSYFEGGTYEQYF
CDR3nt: TGTGCCAGCAGTTACTTTGAGGGTGGAACCTACGAGCAGTACTTC

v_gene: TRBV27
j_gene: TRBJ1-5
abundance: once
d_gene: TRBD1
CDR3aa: CASSRDRGNQPQHF
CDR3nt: TGTGCCAGCTCTAGGGACAGGGGCAATCAGCCCCAGCATTTT

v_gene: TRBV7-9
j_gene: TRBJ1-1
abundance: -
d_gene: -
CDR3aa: CASSLDLNTEAFF
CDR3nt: TGTGCCAGCAGCTTAGACCTAAACACTGAAGCTTTCTTT

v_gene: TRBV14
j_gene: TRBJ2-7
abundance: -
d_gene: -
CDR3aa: CASSQFGRGDEQYF
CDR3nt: TGTGCCAGCAGCCAATTTGGCAGGGGAGACGAGCAGTACTTC

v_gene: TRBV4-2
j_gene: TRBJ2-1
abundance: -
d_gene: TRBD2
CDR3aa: CASSPPGGYNEQFF
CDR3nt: TGTGCCAGCAGCCCCCCGGGGGGATACAATGAGCAGTTCTTC

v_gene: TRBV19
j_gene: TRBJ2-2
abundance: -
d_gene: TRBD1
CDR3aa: CASSQGTDHPGELFF
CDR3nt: TGTGCCAGTAGTCAAGGGACAGATCACCCCGGGGAGCTGTTTTTT

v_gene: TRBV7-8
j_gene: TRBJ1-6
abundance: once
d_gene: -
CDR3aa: CASSLPGGNNSPLHF
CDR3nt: TGTGCCAGCAGCTTACCGGGAGGAAATAATTCACCCCTCCACTTT

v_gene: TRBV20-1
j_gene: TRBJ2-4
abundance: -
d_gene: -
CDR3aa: CSAGVPGSQYF
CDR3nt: TGCAGTGCTGGAGTCCCCGGGTCCCAATACTTC

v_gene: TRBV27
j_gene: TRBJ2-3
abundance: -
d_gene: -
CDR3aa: CASSPGADTQYF
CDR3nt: TGTGCCAGCAGTCCAGGGGCAGATACGCAGTATTTT

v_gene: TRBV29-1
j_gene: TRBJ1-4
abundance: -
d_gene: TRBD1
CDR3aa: CSVGGGQGNEKLFF
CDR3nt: TGCAGCGTTGGAGGGGGACAGGGTAATGAAAAACTGTTTTTT

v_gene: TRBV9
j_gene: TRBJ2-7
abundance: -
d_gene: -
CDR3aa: CASSPLSSYEQYF
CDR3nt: TGTGCCAGCAGCCCCTTGAGCTCCTACGAGCAGTACTTC

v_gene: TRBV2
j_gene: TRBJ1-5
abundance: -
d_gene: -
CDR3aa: CASSAEGQPQHF
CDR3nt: TGTGCCAGCAGTGCTGAGGGACAGCCCCAGCATTTT

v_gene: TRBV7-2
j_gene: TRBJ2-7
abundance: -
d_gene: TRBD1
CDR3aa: CASSSTGMGSYEQYF
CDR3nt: TGTGCCAGCAGCTCGACAGGGATGGGATCCTACGAGCAGTACTTC

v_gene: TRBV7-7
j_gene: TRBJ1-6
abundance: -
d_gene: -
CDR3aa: CASSLDSSSPLHF
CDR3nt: TGTGCCAGCAGCTTAGACTCAAGTTCACCCCTCCACTTT

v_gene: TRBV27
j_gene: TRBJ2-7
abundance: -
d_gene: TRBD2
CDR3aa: CASAKTSGPFEQYF
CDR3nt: TGTGCCAGCGCTAAAACTAGCGGACCCTTCGAGCAGTACTTC

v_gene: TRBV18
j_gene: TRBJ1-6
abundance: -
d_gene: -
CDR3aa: CASSSDRQSSYNSPLHF
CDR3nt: TGTGCCAGCTCATCAGACAGGCAGAGCTCCTATAATTCACCCCTCCACTTT

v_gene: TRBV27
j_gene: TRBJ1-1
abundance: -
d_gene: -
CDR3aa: CASSFFRDTEAFF
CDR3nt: TGTGCCAGCAGTTTTTTCCGGGACACTGAAGCTTTCTTT

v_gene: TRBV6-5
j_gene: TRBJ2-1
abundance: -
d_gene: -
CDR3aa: CASSSQSGQNYNEQFF
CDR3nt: TGTGCCAGCAGTTCACAATCAGGCCAAAACTACAATGAGCAGTTCTTC

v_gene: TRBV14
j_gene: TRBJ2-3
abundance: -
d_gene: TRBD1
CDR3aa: CASSLRTGSTDTQYF
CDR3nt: TGTGCCAGCAGCCTCAGGACAGGGAGCACAGATACGCAGTATTTT

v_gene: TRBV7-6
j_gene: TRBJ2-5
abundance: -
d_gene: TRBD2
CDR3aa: CASSLGGGAVTQYF
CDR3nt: TGTGCCAGCAGCTTAGGCGGGGGGGCCGTGACCCAGTACTTC

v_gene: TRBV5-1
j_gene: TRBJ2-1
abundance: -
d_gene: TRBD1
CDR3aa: CASSADRGWGNEQFF
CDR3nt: TGCGCCAGCAGCGCCGACAGGGGTTGGGGCAATGAGCAGTTCTTC

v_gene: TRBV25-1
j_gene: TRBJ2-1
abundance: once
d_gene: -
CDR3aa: CASSEYVSEQFF
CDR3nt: TGTGCCAGCAGTGAATATGTTAGTGAGCAGTTCTTC

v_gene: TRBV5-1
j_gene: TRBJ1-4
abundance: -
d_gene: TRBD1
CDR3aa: CASSLWTGANEKLFF
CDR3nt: TGCGCCAGCAGCTTATGGACAGGAGCTAATGAAAAACTGTTTTTT

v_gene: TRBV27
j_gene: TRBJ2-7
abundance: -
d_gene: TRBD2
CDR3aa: CASSLASGGSEQYF
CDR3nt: TGTGCCAGCAGTTTGGCTAGCGGGGGCTCCGAGCAGTACTTC

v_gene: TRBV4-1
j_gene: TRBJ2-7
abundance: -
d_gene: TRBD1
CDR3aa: CASSRGTGGFSYEQYF
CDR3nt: TGCGCCAGCAGCCGAGGGACAGGGGGCTTCTCCTACGAGCAGTACTTC

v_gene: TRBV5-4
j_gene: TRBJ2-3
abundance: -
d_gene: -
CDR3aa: CASSSLTRPDTQYF
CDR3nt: TGTGCCAGCAGCTCCTTGACTAGACCGGATACGCAGTATTTT

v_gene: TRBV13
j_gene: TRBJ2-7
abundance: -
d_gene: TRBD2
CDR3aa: CASSEGTSGGPSYEQYF
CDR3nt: TGTGCCAGCAGCGAAGGGACTAGCGGGGGCCCTTCCTACGAGCAGTACTTC

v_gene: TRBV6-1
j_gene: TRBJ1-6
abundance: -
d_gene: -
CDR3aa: CASSQQGKNSPLHF
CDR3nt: TGTGCCAGCAGCCAACAGGGAAAAAATTCACCCCTCCACTTT

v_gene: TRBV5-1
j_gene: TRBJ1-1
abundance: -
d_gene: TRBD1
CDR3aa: CASSLPRGFYDTEAFF
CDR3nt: TGCGCCAGCAGCTTGCCCAGGGGGTTTTACGACACTGAAGCTTTCTTT

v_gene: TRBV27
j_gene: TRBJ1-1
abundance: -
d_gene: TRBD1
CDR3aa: CASSGPGQGVLGAFF
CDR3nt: TGTGCCAGCAGTGGGCCGGGACAGGGGGTTCTGGGAGCTTTCTTT

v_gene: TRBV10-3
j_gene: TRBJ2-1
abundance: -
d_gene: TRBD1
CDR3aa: CAISGDRGNNEQFF
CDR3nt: TGTGCCATCAGTGGCGACAGGGGGAACAATGAGCAGTTCTTC

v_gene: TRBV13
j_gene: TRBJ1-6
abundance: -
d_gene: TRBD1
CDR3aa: CASSQRDRGLNSPLHF
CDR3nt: TGTGCCAGCAGCCAACGCGACAGGGGGCTTAACTCACCCCTCCACTTT

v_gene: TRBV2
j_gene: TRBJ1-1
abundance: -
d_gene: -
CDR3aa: CASSEWGGETEAFF
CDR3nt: TGTGCCAGCAGTGAATGGGGAGGGGAGACTGAAGCTTTCTTT

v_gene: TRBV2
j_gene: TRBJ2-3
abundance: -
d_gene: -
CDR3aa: CASSEVSGLGTDTQYF
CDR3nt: TGTGCCAGCAGTGAGGTGTCTGGTCTAGGCACAGATACGCAGTATTTT

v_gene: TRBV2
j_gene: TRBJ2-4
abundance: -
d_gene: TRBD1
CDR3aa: CATAGTAAKNIQYF
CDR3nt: TGTGCCACCGCCGGGACAGCAGCCAAAAACATTCAGTACTTC

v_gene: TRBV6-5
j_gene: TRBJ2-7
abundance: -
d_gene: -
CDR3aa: CASSTEARQYF
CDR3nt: TGTGCCAGCAGTACCGAGGCTAGGCAGTACTTC

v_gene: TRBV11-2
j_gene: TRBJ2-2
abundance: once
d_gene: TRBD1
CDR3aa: CASSLRQGLANTGELFF
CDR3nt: TGTGCCAGCAGCTTAAGACAGGGATTAGCGAACACCGGGGAGCTGTTTTTT

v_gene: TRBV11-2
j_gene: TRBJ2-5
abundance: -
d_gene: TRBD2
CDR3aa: CASSRGVGQETQYF
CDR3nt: TGTGCCAGCAGCCGGGGGGTAGGCCAAGAGACCCAGTACTTC

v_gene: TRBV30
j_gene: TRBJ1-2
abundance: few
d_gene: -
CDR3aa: CAWSDETMWQGYTF
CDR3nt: TGTGCCTGGAGTGACGAGACTATGTGGCAGGGCTACACCTTC

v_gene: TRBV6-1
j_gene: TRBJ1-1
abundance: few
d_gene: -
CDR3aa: CASSDLGAGYAFF
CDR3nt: TGTGCCAGCAGTGACCTCGGGGCGGGATACGCTTTCTTT

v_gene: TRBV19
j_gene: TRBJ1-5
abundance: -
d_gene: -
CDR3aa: CASSRTSGGSSNQPQHF
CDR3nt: TGTGCCAGTAGTAGGACCTCCGGAGGGTCGAGCAATCAGCCCCAGCATTTT

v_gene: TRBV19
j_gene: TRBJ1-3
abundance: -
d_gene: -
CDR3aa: CASSIGDYGNTIYF
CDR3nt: TGTGCCAGTAGTATCGGGGACTATGGAAACACCATATATTTT

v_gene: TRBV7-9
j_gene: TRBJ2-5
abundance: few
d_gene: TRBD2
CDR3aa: CASSFGLAGRETQYF
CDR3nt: TGTGCCAGCAGCTTCGGACTAGCGGGGAGGGAGACCCAGTACTTC

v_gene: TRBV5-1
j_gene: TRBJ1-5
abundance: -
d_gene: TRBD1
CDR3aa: CASSLGDREGQPQHF
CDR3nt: TGCGCCAGCAGCTTGGGGGACAGGGAGGGGCAGCCCCAGCATTTT

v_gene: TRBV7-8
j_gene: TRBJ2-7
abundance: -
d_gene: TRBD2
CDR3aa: CASSLAMTSGGYEQYF
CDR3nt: TGTGCCAGCAGCTTAGCTATGACTAGCGGGGGGTACGAGCAGTACTTC

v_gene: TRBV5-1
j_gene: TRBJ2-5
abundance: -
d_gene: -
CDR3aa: CASRPGSQGTQYF
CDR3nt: TGCGCCAGCAGACCCGGGAGCCAAGGGACCCAGTACTTC